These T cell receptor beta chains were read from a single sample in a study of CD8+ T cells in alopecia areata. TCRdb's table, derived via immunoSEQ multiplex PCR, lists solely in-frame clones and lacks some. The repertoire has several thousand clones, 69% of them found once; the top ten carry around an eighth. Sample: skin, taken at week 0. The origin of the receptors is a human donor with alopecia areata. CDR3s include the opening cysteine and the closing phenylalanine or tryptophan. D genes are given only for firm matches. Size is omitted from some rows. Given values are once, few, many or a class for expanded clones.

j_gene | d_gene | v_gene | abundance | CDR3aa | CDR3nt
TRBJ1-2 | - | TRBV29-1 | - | CSVDAGYGYTF | TGCAGCGTTGATGCCGGTTATGGCTACACCTTC
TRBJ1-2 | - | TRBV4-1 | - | CASSQGKGYYGYTF | TGCGCCAGCAGCCAAGGCAAGGGGTACTATGGCTACACCTTC
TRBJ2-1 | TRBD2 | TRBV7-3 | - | CASSPQRGAGGQFF | TGTGCCAGCAGCCCCCAGCGAGGGGCGGGGGGGCAGTTCTTC
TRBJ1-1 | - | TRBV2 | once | CASSYDKGNTEAFF | TGTGCCAGCAGTTACGACAAAGGGAACACTGAAGCTTTCTTT
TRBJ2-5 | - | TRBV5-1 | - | CASSLVGEFQETQYF | TGCGCCAGCAGCTTGGTTGGCGAATTCCAAGAGACCCAGTACTTC
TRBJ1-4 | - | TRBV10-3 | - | CAISESTGNEKLFF | TGTGCCATCAGTGAGTCTACGGGCAATGAAAAACTGTTTTTT
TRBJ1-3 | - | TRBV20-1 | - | CSARDWDTIYF | TGCAGTGCTAGAGATTGGGACACCATATATTTT
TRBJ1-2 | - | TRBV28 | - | CASSLSHTSYGYTF | TGTGCCAGCAGTTTATCCCACACCAGCTATGGCTACACCTTC
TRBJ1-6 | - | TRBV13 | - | CASSLGYQNSPLHF | TGTGCCAGCAGCTTAGGGTACCAGAATTCACCCCTCCACTTT
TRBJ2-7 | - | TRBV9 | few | CASSATQGYEQYF | TGTGCCAGCAGCGCGACACAGGGATACGAGCAGTACTTC
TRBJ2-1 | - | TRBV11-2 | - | CASSLGGYNEQFF | TGTGCCAGCAGCTTAGGTGGTTACAATGAGCAGTTCTTC
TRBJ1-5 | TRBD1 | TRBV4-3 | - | CASSQWTGNQPQHF | TGCGCCAGCAGCCAATGGACAGGGAATCAGCCCCAGCATTTT
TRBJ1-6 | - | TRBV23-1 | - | CASSHGGSYNSPLHF | TGCGCCAGCAGTCATGGGGGTTCCTATAATTCACCCCTCCACTTT
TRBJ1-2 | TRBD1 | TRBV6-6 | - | CASSYSGTGSYGYTF | TGTGCCAGCAGTTACTCCGGGACAGGGTCCTATGGCTACACCTTC
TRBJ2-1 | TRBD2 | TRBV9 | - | CASSVGAHSSGVTMKQFF | TGTGCCAGCAGCGTAGGGGCCCATAGCAGCGGGGTGACAATGAAGCAGTTCTTC
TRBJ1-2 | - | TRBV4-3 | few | CASSQDSGSSYGYTF | TGCGCCAGCAGCCAAGATTCGGGCAGCTCCTATGGCTACACCTTC
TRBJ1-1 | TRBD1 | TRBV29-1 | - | CSASTGGNTEAFF | TGCAGCGCTTCGACAGGGGGCAACACTGAAGCTTTCTTT
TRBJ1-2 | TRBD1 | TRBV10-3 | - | CAISDRGEGYTF | TGTGCCATCAGTGACAGGGGGGAAGGCTACACCTTC
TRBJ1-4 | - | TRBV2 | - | CASRFIFLGVPNEKLFF | TGTGCCAGCAGATTCATTTTCCTAGGTGTGCCTAATGAAAAACTGTTTTTT
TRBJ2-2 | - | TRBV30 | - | CAWSTQGTGELFF | TGTGCCTGGAGTACACAGGGAACCGGGGAGCTGTTTTTT
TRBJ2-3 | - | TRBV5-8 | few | CATGGRFSTDTQYF | TGTGCCACCGGCGGTAGGTTCAGCACAGATACGCAGTATTTT
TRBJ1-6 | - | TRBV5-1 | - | CASSLKQGNVRSPLHF | TGCGCCAGCAGCCTGAAACAGGGAAATGTAAGATCACCCCTCCACTTT
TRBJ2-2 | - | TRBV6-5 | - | CASSYYPTGELFF | TGTGCCAGCAGTTACTATCCCACCGGGGAGCTGTTTTTT
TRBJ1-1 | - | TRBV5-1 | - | CASSLGLWRTNTEAFF | TGCGCCAGCAGCTTGGGCCTCTGGAGAACGAACACTGAAGCTTTCTTT
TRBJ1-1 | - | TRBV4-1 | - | CASSQDQGIAEAFF | TGCGCCAGCAGCCAAGATCAGGGGATCGCTGAAGCTTTCTTT
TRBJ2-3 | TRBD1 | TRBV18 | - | CASSLRTGVDTQYF | TGTGCCAGCTCACTCCGGACAGGGGTAGATACGCAGTATTTT
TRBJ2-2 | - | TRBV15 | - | CATSRDGVGPGELFF | TGTGCCACCAGCAGAGATGGGGTAGGGCCCGGGGAGCTGTTTTTT
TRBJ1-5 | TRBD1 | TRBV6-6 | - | CASSQVRGDQPQHF | TGTGCCAGCAGCCAGGTCAGGGGGGATCAGCCCCAGCATTTT
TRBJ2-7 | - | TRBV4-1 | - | CASSPRVKFASYEQYF | TGCGCCAGCAGCCCTAGGGTGAAGTTCGCCTCCTACGAGCAGTACTTC
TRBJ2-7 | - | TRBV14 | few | CASSKSHEQYF | TGTGCCAGCAGCAAGTCCCACGAGCAGTACTTC
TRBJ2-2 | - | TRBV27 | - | CASSLGGGFGELFF | TGTGCCAGCAGTTTAGGAGGGGGCTTCGGGGAGCTGTTTTTT